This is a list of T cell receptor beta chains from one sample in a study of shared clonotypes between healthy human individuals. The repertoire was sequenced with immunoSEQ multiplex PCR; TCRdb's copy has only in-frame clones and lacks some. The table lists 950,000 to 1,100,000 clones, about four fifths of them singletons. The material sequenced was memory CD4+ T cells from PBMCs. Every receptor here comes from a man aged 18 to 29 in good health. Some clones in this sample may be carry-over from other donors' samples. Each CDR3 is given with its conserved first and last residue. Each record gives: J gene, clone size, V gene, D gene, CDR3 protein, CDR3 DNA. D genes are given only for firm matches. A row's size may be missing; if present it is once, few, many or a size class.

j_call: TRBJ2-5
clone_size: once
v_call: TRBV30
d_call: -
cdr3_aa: CAWSSAFEGGTQYF
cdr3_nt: TGTGCCTGGAGTAGTGCCTTCGAGGGGGGGACCCAGTACTTC

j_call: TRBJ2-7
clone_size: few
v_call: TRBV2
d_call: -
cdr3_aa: CASRRDYEQYF
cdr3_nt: TGTGCCAGCAGGAGGGACTACGAGCAGTACTTC

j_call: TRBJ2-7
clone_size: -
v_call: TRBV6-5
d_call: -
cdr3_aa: CASSYTGTNSYEQYF
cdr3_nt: TGTGCCAGCAGCTATACCGGGACAAACTCCTACGAGCAGTACTTC

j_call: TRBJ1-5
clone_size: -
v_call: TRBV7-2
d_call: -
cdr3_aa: CASSLILNQPQHF
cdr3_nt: TGTGCCAGCAGCTTAATCCTCAATCAGCCCCAGCATTTT

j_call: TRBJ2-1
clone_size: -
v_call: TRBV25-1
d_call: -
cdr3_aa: CAISQANKQFF
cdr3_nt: TGTGCCATCTCTCAAGCAAATAAGCAGTTCTTC

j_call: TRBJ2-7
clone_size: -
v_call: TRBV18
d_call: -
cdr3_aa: CASLKSYEQYF
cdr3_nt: TGTGCCAGCTTAAAGTCCTACGAGCAGTACTTC

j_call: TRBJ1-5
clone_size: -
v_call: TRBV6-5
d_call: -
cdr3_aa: CASSTPGTANQPQHF
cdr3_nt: TGTGCCAGCAGTACCCCTGGGACGGCAAATCAGCCCCAGCATTTT

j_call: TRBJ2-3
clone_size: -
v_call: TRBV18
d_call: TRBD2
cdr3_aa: CASSPPNSGAATDTQYF
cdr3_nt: TGTGCCAGCTCACCTCCTAATAGCGGGGCCGCCACAGATACGCAGTATTTT

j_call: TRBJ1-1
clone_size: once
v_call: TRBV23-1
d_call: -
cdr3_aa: CASSQSATDGTEAFF
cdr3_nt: TGCGCCAGCAGTCAATCGGCCACAGATGGCACTGAAGCTTTCTTT

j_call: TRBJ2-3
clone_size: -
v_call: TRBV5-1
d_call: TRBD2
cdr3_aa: CASSSGLAASTDTQYF
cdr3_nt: TGCGCCAGCTCGTCAGGACTAGCGGCTAGCACAGATACGCAGTATTTT

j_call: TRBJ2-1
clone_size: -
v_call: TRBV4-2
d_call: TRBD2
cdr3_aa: CASSQGSGRAEYNEQFF
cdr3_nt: TGTGCCAGCAGCCAAGGAAGCGGGAGGGCCGAATACAATGAGCAGTTCTTC

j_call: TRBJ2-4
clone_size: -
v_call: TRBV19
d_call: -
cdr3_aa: CASGLSYGDIQYF
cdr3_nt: TGTGCCAGTGGGCTTTCATACGGGGACATTCAGTACTTC

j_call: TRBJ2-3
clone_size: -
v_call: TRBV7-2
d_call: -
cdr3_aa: CASSLARTDTQYF
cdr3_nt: TGTGCCAGCAGCTTAGCCAGGACAGATACGCAGTATTTT

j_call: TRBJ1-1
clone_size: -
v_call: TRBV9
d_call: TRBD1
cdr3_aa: CASSVGPGGVTEAFF
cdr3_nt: TGTGCCAGCAGCGTAGGCCCAGGGGGGGTCACTGAAGCTTTCTTT

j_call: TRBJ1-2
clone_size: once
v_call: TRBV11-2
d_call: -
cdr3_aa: CASSLDQQLGYTF
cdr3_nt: TGTGCCAGCAGCTTAGATCAACAGCTTGGCTACACCTTC

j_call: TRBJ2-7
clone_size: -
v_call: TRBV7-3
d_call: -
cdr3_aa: CASSPNIHGEQYF
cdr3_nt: TGTGCCAGCAGCCCGAATATCCACGGCGAGCAGTACTTC

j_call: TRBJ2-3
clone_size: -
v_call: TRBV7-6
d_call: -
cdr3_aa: CASSLGFAGTNTQYF
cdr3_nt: TGTGCCAGCAGCTTAGGATTCGCCGGGACAAATACGCAGTATTTT

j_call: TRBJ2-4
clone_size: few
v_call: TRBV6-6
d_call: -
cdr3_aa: CASSYAQGTQNIQYF
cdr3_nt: TGTGCCAGCAGTTACGCGCAGGGAACCCAAAACATTCAGTACTTC

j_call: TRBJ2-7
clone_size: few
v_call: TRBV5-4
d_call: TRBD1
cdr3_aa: CASSLWAGGRYEQYF
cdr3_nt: TGTGCCAGCAGCTTGTGGGCAGGGGGCAGGTACGAGCAGTACTTC